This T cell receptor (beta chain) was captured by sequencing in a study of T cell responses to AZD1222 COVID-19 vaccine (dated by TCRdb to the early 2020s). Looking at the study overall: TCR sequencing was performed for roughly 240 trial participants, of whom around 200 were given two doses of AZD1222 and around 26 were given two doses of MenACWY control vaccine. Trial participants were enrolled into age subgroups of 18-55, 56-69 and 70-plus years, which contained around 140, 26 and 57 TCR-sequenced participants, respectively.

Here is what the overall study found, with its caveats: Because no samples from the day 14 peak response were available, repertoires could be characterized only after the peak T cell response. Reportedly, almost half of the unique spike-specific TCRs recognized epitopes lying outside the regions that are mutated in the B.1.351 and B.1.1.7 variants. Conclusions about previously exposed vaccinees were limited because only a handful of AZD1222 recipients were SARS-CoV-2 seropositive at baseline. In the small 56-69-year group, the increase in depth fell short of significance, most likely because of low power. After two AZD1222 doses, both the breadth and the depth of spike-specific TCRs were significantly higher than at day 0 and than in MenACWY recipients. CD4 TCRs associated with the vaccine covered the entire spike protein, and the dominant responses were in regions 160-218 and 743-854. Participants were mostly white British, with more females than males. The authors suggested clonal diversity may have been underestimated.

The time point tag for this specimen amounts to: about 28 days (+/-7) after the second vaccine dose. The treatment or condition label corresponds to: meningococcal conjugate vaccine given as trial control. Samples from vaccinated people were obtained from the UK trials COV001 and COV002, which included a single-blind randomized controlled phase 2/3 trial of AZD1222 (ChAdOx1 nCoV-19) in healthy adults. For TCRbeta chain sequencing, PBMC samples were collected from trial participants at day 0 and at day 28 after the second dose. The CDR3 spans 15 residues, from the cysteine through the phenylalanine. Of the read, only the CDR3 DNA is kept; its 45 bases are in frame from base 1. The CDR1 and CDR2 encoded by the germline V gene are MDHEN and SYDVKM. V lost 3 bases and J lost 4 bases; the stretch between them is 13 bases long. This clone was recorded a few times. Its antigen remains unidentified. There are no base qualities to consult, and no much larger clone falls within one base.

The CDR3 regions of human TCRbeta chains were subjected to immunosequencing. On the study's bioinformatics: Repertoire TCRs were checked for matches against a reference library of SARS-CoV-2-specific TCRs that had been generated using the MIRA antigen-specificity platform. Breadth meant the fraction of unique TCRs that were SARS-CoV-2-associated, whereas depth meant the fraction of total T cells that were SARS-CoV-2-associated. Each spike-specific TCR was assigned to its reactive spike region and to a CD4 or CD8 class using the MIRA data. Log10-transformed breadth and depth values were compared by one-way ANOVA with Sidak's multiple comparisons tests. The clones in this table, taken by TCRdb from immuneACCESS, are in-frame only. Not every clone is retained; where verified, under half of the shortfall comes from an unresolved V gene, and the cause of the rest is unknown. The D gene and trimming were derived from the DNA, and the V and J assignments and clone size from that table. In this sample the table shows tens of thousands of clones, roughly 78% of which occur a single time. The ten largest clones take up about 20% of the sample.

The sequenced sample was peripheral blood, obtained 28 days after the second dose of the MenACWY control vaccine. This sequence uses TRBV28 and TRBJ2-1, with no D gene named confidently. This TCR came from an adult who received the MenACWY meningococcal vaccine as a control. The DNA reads TGTGCCAGCAGTTTGGACGGGCTTGATTACAATGAGCAGTTCTTC. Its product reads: CASSLDGLDYNEQFF.